Presented here are 5 T cell receptor beta chains from one specimen sequenced in a study of blood T cell repertoires in COVID-19. Only in-frame clones appear in the TCRdb table, and some are missing; sequencing was by immunoSEQ multiplex PCR. Of 350,000 to 400,000 clones in the sample, 88% were seen once. Source material: PBMCs or T cells enriched from blood (not recorded which). The receptor source for this set is a woman aged 25 to 39 with acute COVID-19.

CDR3 loop: CASSVLGGAKETQYF. The CDR3 coding sequence is TGTGCCAGCAGTGTTCTCGGGGGGGCTAAGGAGACCCAGTACTTC. The chain has TRBV2 and TRBJ2-5, with 8 bases fitting TRBD2. This CDR3 is built from 15 residues. CDR1 and CDR2 from the germline V gene are SNHLY and FYNNEI. Trimming took 4 bases from V and 5 from J; bases not matched to a gene: 9.

The rearrangement joins TRBV6-2 or TRBV6-3 to TRBJ2-7; D might be TRBD1 (7 bases). V lost 5 bases and J 3 bases, leaving 17 bases between the germline ends. The germline V gene encodes CDR1 MNHEY and CDR2 SVGEGT. The CDR3 length is 15 residues. CDR3: CASSQPDRRGYEQYF. CDR3 DNA: TGTGCCAGCAGTCAGCCGGACAGGAGGGGCTACGAGCAGTACTTC.

In DNA, the CDR3 is TGCGCCAGCAGCTTGGGGTCGGAAACCGTCGGGGGCTACACCTTC. It yields the protein CASSLGSETVGGYTF. J is TRBJ1-2 and V is TRBV5-1, with unresolved D. There are 15 residues in the CDR3. The V gene's germline CDR1 is SGHRS and CDR2 YFSETQ. Trimming shortened V by 0 bases and J by 8 bases, and 17 bases separated the two germline ends.

This rearrangement joins TRBV24-1 to TRBJ2-2; tentatively, D is TRBD1 (6 bases). Per germline, CDR1 KGHDR and CDR2 SFDVKD. V was trimmed by 5 bases and J by 6 bases, leaving 15 bases between them. The CDR3 contains 15 residues. DNA for the CDR3: TGTGCCACCAGTGCCCCAGGGGTGGGTGCCGGGGAGCTGTTTTTT. It encodes CATSAPGVGAGELFF.

This chain links TRBV5-1 with TRBJ2-7; 10 bases line up with TRBD2. Germline CDR1 reads SGHRS; CDR2 reads YFSETQ. The CDR3 length is 18 residues. The V and J ends lost 4 bases and 3 bases, in that order; junction bases with no gene match: 16. For the CDR3, the DNA is TGCGCCAGCAGCGTTGGTGGGTCTAGCGGGGGCGTCATCTACGAGCAGTACTTC. Amino acids: CASSVGGSSGGVIYEQYF. Full variable domain (remainder filled in from reference TRBV5-1 and TRBJ2-7): KAGVTQTPRYLIKTRGQQVTLSCSPISGHRSVSWYQQTPGQGLQFLFEYFSETQRNKGNFPGRFSGRQFSNSRSEMNVSTLELGDSALYLCASSVGGSSGGVIYEQYFGPGTRLTVT.